This T cell receptor beta chain came from a study of T cell responses to AZD1222 COVID-19 vaccine. Method: immunoSEQ multiplex PCR; TCRdb's copy keeps in-frame clones and lacks some. The table records around 29,000 clones, nearly 95% of them present only once. Germline values: CDR1 SNHLY, CDR2 FYNNEI. CDR3 size: 15 residues. Germline trimming cut 6 bases from V and 7 bases from J; bases unmatched to any gene: 8. The sequences come from peripheral blood, collected on day 0 of AZD1222 vaccination. The rearrangement links TRBV2 to TRBJ1-4; 10 nucleotides match TRBD1. The TCR sequence derives from an adult in good health. As DNA, the CDR3 is TGTGCCAGCAGCTCCCGACAGGGGGCGCTTGAAAAACTGTTTTTT. Translation: CASSSRQGALEKLFF. The whole variable domain, remainder taken from reference TRBV2 and TRBJ1-4, is EPEVTQTPSHQVTQMGQEVILRCVPISNHLYFYWYRQILGQKVEFLVSFYNNEISEKSEIFDDQFSVERPDGSNFTLKIRSTKLEDSAMYFCASSSRQGALEKLFFGSGTQLSVL.